The source of this T cell receptor beta chain is a study of cytomegalovirus exposure and HLA in healthy donors. This PCR relied on a set of 60 Vbeta primers and 13 Jbeta primers. The repertoire was sequenced with immunoSEQ multiplex PCR; TCRdb's copy has only in-frame clones and lacks some. The sample comprises approximately 190,000 clones, 83% of which are singletons, and more than 1.5% rests with the top ten. V gave up 1 base and J gave up 7 bases, with 11 bases separating them. Germline CDR1 reads GTSNPN; CDR2 reads SVGIG (reference sequence). The CDR3 spans 13 residues. The TCR sequence derives from a man aged 35-49 years in good health and CMV-seropositive. Specimen: PBMCs. The chain combines TRBV30 with TRBJ1-5; D possibly corresponds to TRBD1 (6 bases). The CDR3 nucleotides read TGTGCCTGGAGTGGCGGGGGCGGACAGCCCCAGCATTTT. Protein: CAWSGGGGQPQHF. Variable domain in full (rest from reference TRBV30 and TRBJ1-5): SQTIHQWPATLVQPVGSPLSLECTVEGTSNPNLYWYRQAAGRGLQLLFYSVGIGQISSEVPQNLSASRPQDRQFILSSKKLLLSDSGFYLCAWSGGGGQPQHFGDGTRLSIL.